This entry lists 3 T cell receptor beta chains sequenced from one sample in a study of shared clonotypes between healthy human individuals. Sequencing used immunoSEQ multiplex PCR; TCRdb keeps in-frame clones, though not all of them. The sample carries over a million clones, 97% to 99% recorded once. The sample consisted of naive CD4+ T cells sorted from blood. Subset here: CD45RA+ positively selected. The receptor source for this set is a man younger than 40 in good health.

This clone has a single count. The chain has TRBV6-5 and TRBJ1-1, with unresolved D. Germline V CDR1 and CDR2: MNHEY, SVGAGI. V shed 0 bases and J shed 13 bases, with 12 bases lying between them. The CDR3 has 12 amino acids. The CDR3 nucleotides read TGTGCCAGCAGTTACTCTTCGGTACCCTATTTCTTT. It encodes CASSYSSVPYFF.

This sequence joins TRBV19 and TRBJ2-5; 10 bases are a match to TRBD2. In germline, CDR1 is LNHDA, CDR2 SQIVND (reference sequence). This CDR3 has 16 amino acids. Trimming at V came to 9 bases and at J to 5 bases, leaving 15 bases not matched to a gene. The CDR3 DNA is TGTGCCAGCAGGAAACTAGCGGGATCGGAGGATGAGACCCAGTACTTC. Its translation: CASRKLAGSEDETQYF.

This rearrangement joins TRBV7-2 to TRBJ2-3; D unresolved. The V end was cut by 5 bases, the J end by 1 base, with 16 bases between. The germline V gene encodes CDR1 SGHTA and CDR2 FQGNSA. The CDR3 is made up of 16 amino acids. The CDR3 region has the DNA TGTGCCAGCAGCCCGGACCGACACCTCGGCACAGATACGCAGTATTTT. This translates into CASSPDRHLGTDTQYF.